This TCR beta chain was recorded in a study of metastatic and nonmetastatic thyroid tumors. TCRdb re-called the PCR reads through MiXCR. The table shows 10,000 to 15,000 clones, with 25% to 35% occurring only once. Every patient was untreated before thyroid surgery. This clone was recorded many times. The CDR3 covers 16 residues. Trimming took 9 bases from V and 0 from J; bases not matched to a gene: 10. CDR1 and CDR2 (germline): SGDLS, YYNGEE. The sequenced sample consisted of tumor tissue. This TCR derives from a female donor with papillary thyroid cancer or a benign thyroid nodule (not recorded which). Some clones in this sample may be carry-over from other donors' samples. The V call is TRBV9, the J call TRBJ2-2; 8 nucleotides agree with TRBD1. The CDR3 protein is CATSRAGQANTGELFF. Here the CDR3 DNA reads TGTGCCACCTCACGGGCGGGACAGGCGAACACCGGGGAGCTGTTTTTT.